The 16 T cell receptor beta chains below come from one sample, sequenced in a study of B cell selection in AIRE deficiency. The sorted conventional CD4 T cells were gated as CD4+CD127+. Sequencing used immunoSEQ multiplex PCR; TCRdb keeps in-frame clones, though not all of them. The table includes about 24,000 clones, around 95% detected once. The sample was CD4+CD127+ conventional T cells sorted from PBMCs. These receptors all come from a human donor in good health.

V gene TRBV7-9 combines with J gene TRBJ2-1; TRBD2 aligns across 10 bases. The V gene end was trimmed by 8 bases and the J gene end by 1 base; junction bases not matched to a gene: 14. This CDR3 has 18 amino acids. Germline CDR1 and CDR2: SEHNR and FQNEAQ (reference sequence). The CDR3, as DNA: TGTGCCAGCCTTAGAGCGGGAGGGAGTAGGAGTTCCTACAATGAGCAGTTCTTC. Translation gives CASLRAGGSRSSYNEQFF.

The chain has TRBV4-1 and TRBJ2-5; 7 nucleotides agree with TRBD2. The germline V gene encodes CDR1 MGHRA and CDR2 YSYEKL. The trim removed 0 bases at V and 11 bases at J, leaving 12 bases unmatched. The CDR3 loop spans 15 amino acids. The CDR3: CASSQETSSSGEQYF. The CDR3 bases are TGCGCCAGCAGCCAAGAGACTAGCTCCTCTGGGGAGCAGTACTTC.

The chain links TRBV7-3 to TRBJ2-5; no definite D call. CDR1 is SGHTA and CDR2 is FQGTGA in the germline V gene. The V and J ends lost 2 bases and 9 bases respectively, with 10 bases between them. This CDR3 contains 12 residues. The CDR3 region is CASSLAERAQYF. DNA of the CDR3: TGTGCCAGCAGCTTAGCGGAACGGGCCCAGTACTTC.

This chain links TRBV7-9 with TRBJ1-6; D is unresolved. Trimming took 5 bases from V and 10 from J, leaving 9 bases between them. CDR3 size: 12 residues. Germline loops: CDR1 SEHNR, CDR2 FQNEAQ (reference sequence). The CDR3: CASSVENSPLHF. In nucleotides, the CDR3 is TGTGCCAGCAGCGTAGAGAACTCACCCCTCCACTTT.

The CDR3 protein is CASSTLAKGRGNYGYTF. The CDR3 coding sequence is TGTGCCAGCAGTACGTTGGCGAAGGGCAGGGGTAACTATGGCTACACCTTC. The gene calls are TRBV28 and TRBJ1-2; D is possibly TRBD1 (6 bases). Trimming shortened V by 5 bases and J by 1 base, and 20 bases separated the two germline ends. The CDR3 is 17 amino acids. Germline V lookup: CDR1 MDHEN, CDR2 SYDVKM.

The chain employs TRBV9 and TRBJ1-2, with D hard to call. V was trimmed by 0 bases and J by 7 bases, leaving 16 bases between them. Germline CDR1 and CDR2: SGDLS and YYNGEE. The CDR3 is 15 residues long. The CDR3 nucleotides are TGTGCCAGCAGCGTAGACATGAACTACAAATCTGGCTACACCTTC. Protein product: CASSVDMNYKSGYTF.

V is TRBV7-9 and J is TRBJ1-4; 8 bases fit TRBD1. The CDR3 runs to 15 residues. The V gene end was trimmed by 5 bases and the J gene end by 4 bases; junction bases not matched to a gene: 6. CDR1 is SEHNR, CDR2 FQNEAQ, per germline (reference sequence). DNA of the CDR3: TGTGCCAGCAGCCTCGGGGACAGGTATAATGAAAAACTGTTTTTT. It encodes CASSLGDRYNEKLFF.

The chain links TRBV19 to TRBJ1-5; 8 positions match TRBD1. The germline CDR1 and CDR2 sequences are LNHDA and SQIVND (reference sequence). The CDR3 covers 15 residues. The V segment lost 5 bases and the J segment 4 bases; nucleotides outside the gene matches: 7. The CDR3 nucleotides read TGTGCCAGTAGTCCTTGGGACAGGCCAAATCAGCCCCAGCATTTT. This codes for CASSPWDRPNQPQHF.

The genes are TRBV6-6 and TRBJ2-5; D call uncertain. The CDR3 length is 11 residues. V was cut by 2 bases and J by 4 bases, with 2 bases left in between. Germline assignment: CDR1 MNHNY and CDR2 SVGAGI (reference sequence). The CDR3 sequence is CASSYGETQYF. CDR3 bases: TGTGCCAGCAGTTACGGAGAGACCCAGTACTTC.

The chain couples TRBV12-5 to TRBJ2-3; the match to TRBD1 covers 7 bases. There are 18 residues in the CDR3. The ends lost 0 bases at V and 3 bases at J; junction bases unmatched: 12. The germline V gene has CDR1 LGHNT and CDR2 FRNRAP. The CDR3 sequence: CASGLVMGTAIKTDTQYF. The CDR3 DNA reads as TGTGCTAGTGGTTTGGTTATGGGGACAGCGATTAAGACAGATACGCAGTATTTT.

V and J are TRBV30 and TRBJ2-2, with D unclear. V lost 5 bases and J 7 bases, leaving 20 bases between the germline ends. Looked up from germline, CDR1 is GTSNPN and CDR2 is SVGIG (reference sequence). This CDR3 is 15 amino acids long. The CDR3, as DNA: TGTGCCTGGTCCCAAAGTGGGGTCGAGAGCGGGGAGCTGTTTTTT. Its translation is CAWSQSGVESGELFF.

The chain links TRBV5-1 to TRBJ2-6, with 11 positions matching TRBD2. V dropped 2 bases and J dropped 0; count of bases not matched to a gene: 7. The CDR3 covers 19 residues. In germline, CDR1 is SGHRS, CDR2 YFSETQ. This CDR3 is CASSLGLAGGISGANVLTF. CDR3 sequence (DNA): TGCGCCAGCAGCTTAGGGTTAGCGGGAGGGATCTCTGGGGCCAACGTCCTGACTTTC.

The chain carries TRBV6-5 and TRBJ1-5; perhaps TRBD1 as D (6 bases). Looked up from germline, CDR1 is MNHEY and CDR2 is SVGAGI. V lost 8 bases and J 9 bases, leaving 23 bases between the germline ends. There are 15 residues in the CDR3. Here the CDR3 reads CASHERDTIQWPQHF. CDR3 coding DNA: TGTGCCAGCCACGAGCGGGACACAATACAGTGGCCCCAGCATTTT.

The rearrangement uses TRBV2 and TRBJ1-3; D gene ambiguous. Trimming took 5 bases from V and 3 from J, leaving 8 bases between them. The length of the CDR3 is 13 residues. The germline gives CDR1 SNHLY, CDR2 FYNNEI. CDR3 bases: TGTGCCAGCAGTTTGGAAAATGGAAACACCATATATTTT. Amino acid sequence: CASSLENGNTIYF.

V gene TRBV18 combines with J gene TRBJ2-1; 7 positions match TRBD2. This CDR3 is 14 amino acids long. Germline V gene lookup returns CDR1 KGHSH and CDR2 LQKENI. The trim removed 6 bases at V and 0 bases at J, leaving 2 bases unmatched. CDR3 amino acids: CASSGGSSYNEQFF. CDR3 coding DNA: TGTGCCAGCTCCGGCGGGAGCTCCTACAATGAGCAGTTCTTC. Full variable domain (missing parts from reference TRBV18 and TRBJ2-1): NAGVMQNPRHLVRRRGQEARLRCSPMKGHSHVYWYRQLPEEGLKFMVYLQKENIIDESGMPKERFSAEFPKEGPSILRIQQVVRGDSAAYFCASSGGSSYNEQFFGPGTRLTVL.

This clone was recorded once. The chain combines TRBV7-2 with TRBJ2-1; 7 bases are a match to TRBD2. CDR1 is SGHTA, CDR2 FQGNSA, per germline. The V gene end was trimmed by 9 bases and the J gene end by 7 bases; junction bases not matched to a gene: 9. The CDR3 loop spans 13 amino acids. The CDR3 bases are TGTGCCAGTAGAGCGGGACCTAGGAATGAGCAGTTCTTC. This sequence encodes CASRAGPRNEQFF. Full variable domain (rest looked up from reference TRBV7-2 and TRBJ2-1): GAGVSQSPSNKVTEKGKDVELRCDPISGHTALYWYRQSLGQGLEFLIYFQGNSAPDKSGLPSDRFSAERTGGSVSTLTIQRTQQEDSAVYLCASRAGPRNEQFFGPGTRLTVL.